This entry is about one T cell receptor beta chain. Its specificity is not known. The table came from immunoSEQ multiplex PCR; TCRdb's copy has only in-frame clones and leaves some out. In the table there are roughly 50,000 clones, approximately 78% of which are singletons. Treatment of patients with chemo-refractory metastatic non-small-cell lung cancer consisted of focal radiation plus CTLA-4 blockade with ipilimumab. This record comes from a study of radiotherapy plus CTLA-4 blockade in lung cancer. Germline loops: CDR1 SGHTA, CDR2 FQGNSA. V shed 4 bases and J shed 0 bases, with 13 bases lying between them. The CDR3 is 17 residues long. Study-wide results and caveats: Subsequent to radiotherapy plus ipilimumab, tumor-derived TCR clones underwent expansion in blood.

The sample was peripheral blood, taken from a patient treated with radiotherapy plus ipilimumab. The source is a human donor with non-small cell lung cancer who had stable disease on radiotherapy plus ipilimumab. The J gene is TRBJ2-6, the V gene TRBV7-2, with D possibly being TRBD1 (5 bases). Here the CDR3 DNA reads TGTGCCAGCAGCTCTGACAGACTGAGCTCTGGGGCCAACGTCCTGACTTTC. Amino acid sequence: CASSSDRLSSGANVLTF. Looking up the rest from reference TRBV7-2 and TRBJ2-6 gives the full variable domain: GAGVSQSPSNKVTEKGKDVELRCDPISGHTALYWYRQSLGQGLEFLIYFQGNSAPDKSGLPSDRFSAERTGGSVSTLTIQRTQQEDSAVYLCASSSDRLSSGANVLTFGAGSRLTVL.